The clone carrying this T cell receptor beta chain was recorded a few times. This entry comes from a study of T-cell memory formation after mild COVID-19. From the 5' RACE reads, TCRdb called clonotypes with MiXCR, one entry per CDR3 protein. The data contain roughly 610,000 distinct CDR3 sequences, approximately 15% of them singletons. CDR3 length: 17 residues. The junction had 6 bases not matched to a gene; V was cut back by 0 bases and J by 0 bases. Germline V CDR1 and CDR2: SGHKS, YYEKEE (reference sequence). Source material: PBMCs or a T cell subset sorted from them (not recorded which). The sequence derives from an adult woman who had mild COVID-19 (a few samples of this study predate the infection). Cell type and time point are not known. The V and J genes are TRBV5-5 and TRBJ2-1; TRBD2 matches at 7 bases. CDR3 amino acids: CASSLDLAGDSYNEQFF. The DNA for the CDR3 is TGTGCCAGCAGCTTGGACTTGGCGGGGGACTCCTACAATGAGCAGTTCTTC.